The TCR beta chain described here comes from a study of blood T cell repertoires in COVID-19. The CDR3 sequence is 16 residues long. The ends lost 0 bases at V and 7 bases at J; junction bases unmatched: 8. Germline assignment: CDR1 SGDLS and CDR2 YYNGEE. Data came from immunoSEQ multiplex PCR; TCRdb stores just in-frame clones and leaves some out. The table shows 45,000 to 50,000 clones, with about three quarters occurring only once. The V and J genes are TRBV9 and TRBJ2-1; 9 bases match TRBD2. Material for sequencing was peripheral blood. The clonotype was recovered from a human donor with active or convalescent COVID-19. The donor label of this sample is uncertain. Here the CDR3 reads CASSVAGAGGRNEQFF. CDR3 nucleotides: TGTGCCAGCAGCGTAGCTGGCGCGGGAGGGAGAAATGAGCAGTTCTTC. Drawing the rest from reference TRBV9 and TRBJ2-1, the complete variable domain is DSGVTQTPKHLITATGQRVTLRCSPRSGDLSVYWYQQSLDQGLQFLIQYYNGEERAKGNILERFSAQQFPDLHSELNLSSLELGDSALYFCASSVAGAGGRNEQFFGPGTRLTVL.